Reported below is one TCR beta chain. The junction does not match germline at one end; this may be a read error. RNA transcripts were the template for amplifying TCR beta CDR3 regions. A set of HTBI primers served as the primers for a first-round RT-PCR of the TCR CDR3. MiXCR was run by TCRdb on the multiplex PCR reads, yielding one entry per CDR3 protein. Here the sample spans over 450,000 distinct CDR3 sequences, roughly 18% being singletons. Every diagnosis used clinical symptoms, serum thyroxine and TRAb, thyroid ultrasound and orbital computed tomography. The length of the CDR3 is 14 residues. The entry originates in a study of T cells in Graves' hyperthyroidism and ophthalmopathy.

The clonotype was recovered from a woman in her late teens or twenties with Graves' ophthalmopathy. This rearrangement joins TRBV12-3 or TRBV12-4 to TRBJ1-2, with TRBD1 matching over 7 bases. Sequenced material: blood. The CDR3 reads CAGSLKGAGYGYTF. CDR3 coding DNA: TGTGCCGGCAGTTTAAAGGGGGCGGGTTATGGCTACACCTTC.